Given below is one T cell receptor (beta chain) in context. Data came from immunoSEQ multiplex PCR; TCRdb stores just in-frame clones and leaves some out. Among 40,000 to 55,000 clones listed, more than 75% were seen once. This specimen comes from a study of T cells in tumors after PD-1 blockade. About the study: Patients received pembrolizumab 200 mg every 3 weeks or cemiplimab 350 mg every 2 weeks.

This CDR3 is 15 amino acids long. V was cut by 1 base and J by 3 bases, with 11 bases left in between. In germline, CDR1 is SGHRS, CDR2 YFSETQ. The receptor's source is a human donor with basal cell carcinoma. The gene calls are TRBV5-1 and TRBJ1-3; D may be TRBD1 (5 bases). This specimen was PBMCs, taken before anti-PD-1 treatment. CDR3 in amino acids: CASSLWGGLGNTIYF. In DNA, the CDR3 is TGCGCCAGCAGCTTGTGGGGGGGACTTGGAAACACCATATATTTT.